These 27 T cell receptor beta chains share one sample of origin, sequenced in a study of blood T cell repertoires in COVID-19. This table comes from immunoSEQ multiplex PCR, and its TCRdb copy is limited to in-frame clones, with some not included. The sample has some 300,000 clones, over 75% seen once. Sequenced: PBMCs or T cells enriched from blood (not recorded which). These receptors all come from a man under 40 who had recovered from COVID-19.

V gene TRBV7-8 combines with J gene TRBJ2-7, with 13 bases matching TRBD2. The ends lost 2 bases at V and 5 bases at J; junction bases unmatched: 21. CDR1 is SGHVS, CDR2 FQNEAQ, per germline. The CDR3 is 21 amino acids. CDR3 loop: CASSLPGQPGTSGDGMDEQYF. As DNA, the CDR3 is TGTGCCAGCAGCTTACCAGGACAGCCCGGGACTAGCGGGGACGGGATGGACGAGCAGTACTTC.

This clone has only a few counts. One junction end disagrees with the germline gene, perhaps due to a read error. The V and J genes are TRBV2 and TRBJ1-5, with D tentatively TRBD1 (6 bases). Germline CDR1 reads SNHLY; CDR2 reads FYNNEI. The CDR3 extends over 16 amino acids. Here the CDR3 reads CASSEGQIYSNQPQHF. Written as DNA, the CDR3 is TGTGCCAGCAGCGAAGGACAGATTTATAGCAATCAGCCCCAGCATTTT.

The DNA for the CDR3 is TGTGCCAGCAGTTTATGGACAGACAATCAGCCCCAGCATTTT. This gives the protein CASSLWTDNQPQHF. V is TRBV28 and J is TRBJ1-5; a weak D match, TRBD1 (5 bases). Trimming took 0 bases from V and 3 from J, leaving 6 bases between them. This CDR3 has 14 amino acids. Germline V lookup: CDR1 MDHEN, CDR2 SYDVKM.

This clone was seen a handful of times. V usage is TRBV5-1 and J usage is TRBJ2-6, with D unresolved. With 0 bases removed from V and 2 bases from J, the gap between germline ends came to 9 bases. CDR3 length: 16 amino acids. Germline V gives CDR1 SGHRS, CDR2 YFSETQ. The DNA for the CDR3 is TGCGCCAGCAGCTTGGGGCAGTTCGCTGGGGCCAACGTCCTGACTTTC. Its translation: CASSLGQFAGANVLTF.

The chain recombines TRBV21-1 with TRBJ2-7; TRBD1 reflects the table's D call only, with no check against the DNA. TRBV21-1 is designated a pseudogene. This CDR3 comprises 16 residues. The CDR3 DNA sequence: TGTGCCAGCAGCAAAGTACGGGCAGGGCGACTTTGGAGGCAGTACTTC. Protein: CASSKVRAGRLWRQYF.

The chain is built from TRBV2 and TRBJ2-1; 7 positions agree with TRBD1. CDR3 length equals 15 residues. The V segment lost 5 bases and the J segment 0 bases; nucleotides outside the gene matches: 4. Germline V lookup: CDR1 SNHLY, CDR2 FYNNEI. CDR3 sequence reads: CASSTGVSSYNEQFF. The CDR3 bases are TGTGCCAGCAGTACAGGGGTATCCTCCTACAATGAGCAGTTCTTC.

The chain has TRBV7-6 and TRBJ2-7, with D possibly being TRBD1 (6 bases). The CDR3 is made up of 16 amino acids. Germline V gives CDR1 SGHVS, CDR2 FNYEAQ. The V end lost 1 base, the J end lost 6 bases, and 19 bases lay between the germline ends. CDR3 nucleotides: TGTGCCAGCAGCTTAGAGGGGTCTTCTCTAGGGGGCGAGCAGTACTTC. This encodes CASSLEGSSLGGEQYF.

This clone was recorded a few times. This chain joins TRBV18 and TRBJ2-2; a weak D match, TRBD2 (6 bases). The CDR3 has 13 amino acids. CDR1 and CDR2 (germline): KGHSH, LQKENI. The V end was cut by 6 bases, the J end by 7 bases, with 12 bases between. CDR3 coding DNA: TGTGCCAGCTCGCCCCGGGACTTCGGGGAGCTGTTTTTT. Translating it yields CASSPRDFGELFF.

This sequence joins TRBV3-1 (or the pseudogene TRBV3-2) and TRBJ2-1; 8 nucleotides align to TRBD2. Unmatched junction bases numbered 6, after V lost 1 base and J lost 4 bases. CDR3 length equals 16 residues. The germline gives CDR1 LGHDT, CDR2 YNNKEL (reference sequence). CDR3 DNA: TGTGCCAGCAGCCAAGGAGTAGCGGGATTTTACAATGAGCAGTTCTTC. Translating gives CASSQGVAGFYNEQFF.

The chain is built from TRBV2 and TRBJ1-1; D call uncertain. The CDR3 spans 12 residues. Germline CDR1 SNHLY, CDR2 FYNNEI. Deletions cut 9 bases from V and 4 bases from J, with 12 bases between. CDR3 protein: CARIEGSTEAFF. In DNA, the CDR3 is TGTGCCAGGATCGAGGGAAGCACTGAAGCTTTCTTT.

The V and J genes are TRBV4-1 and TRBJ2-7; TRBD2 is a possible D gene (6 bases). The CDR3 totals 14 residues. V shed 8 bases and J shed 0 bases, with 14 bases lying between them. Looked up from germline, CDR1 is MGHRA and CDR2 is YSYEKL. This CDR3 is CASAGTRSSYEQYF. CDR3 nucleotide sequence: TGCGCCAGCGCGGGGACTCGTAGCTCCTACGAGCAGTACTTC.

The genes are TRBV5-1 and TRBJ2-7; TRBD2 matches at 15 bases. The CDR3 is made up of 18 amino acids. The germline CDR1 and CDR2 sequences are SGHRS and YFSETQ. Unmatched junction bases numbered 8, after V lost 4 bases and J lost 0 bases. CDR3 in DNA: TGCGCCAGCAGCCAAGGACTAGCGGGAGGGGTAAACTCCTACGAGCAGTACTTC. The encoded protein is CASSQGLAGGVNSYEQYF. Full variable domain (remainder filled in from reference TRBV5-1 and TRBJ2-7): KAGVTQTPRYLIKTRGQQVTLSCSPISGHRSVSWYQQTPGQGLQFLFEYFSETQRNKGNFPGRFSGRQFSNSRSEMNVSTLELGDSALYLCASSQGLAGGVNSYEQYFGPGTRLTVT.

The rearrangement joins TRBV19 to TRBJ1-1, with D unclear. Germline loops: CDR1 LNHDA, CDR2 SQIVND (reference sequence). This CDR3 spans 14 amino acids. Trimming removed 5 bases from V and 4 bases from J, with 14 bases in between. The CDR3 nucleotides are TGTGCCAGTAGTGCCGCCGGGGTGGGCACTGAAGCTTTCTTT. Its translation is CASSAAGVGTEAFF.

The rearrangement links TRBV3-1 (or the pseudogene TRBV3-2) to TRBJ2-3; D may be TRBD2 (5 bases). Between the trimmed V and J ends, which lost 0 bases and 0 bases, there was a span of 19 bases. The CDR3 spans 19 residues. Germline loops: CDR1 LGHDT, CDR2 YNNKEL (reference sequence). Here the CDR3 reads CASSQDRVGSPGSTDTQYF. The CDR3 bases are TGTGCCAGCAGCCAAGATCGAGTTGGGTCCCCGGGGAGCACAGATACGCAGTATTTT.

Comment on this clone: This sample also contains other DNA sequences that code for the same CDR3. The gene calls are TRBV7-9 and TRBJ2-3; TRBD1 might be the D (6 bases). Germline loops: CDR1 SEHNR, CDR2 FQNEAQ (reference sequence). Trimming removed 5 bases at V and 4 bases at J, with 13 bases between. The CDR3 consists of 14 residues. The CDR3: CASSLTGGADTQYF. CDR3 coding DNA: TGTGCCAGCAGCCTGACAGGCGGAGCAGATACGCAGTATTTT.

The chain is built from TRBV5-1 and TRBJ2-7; 11 positions match TRBD2. Germline assignment: CDR1 SGHRS and CDR2 YFSETQ. The CDR3 extends over 14 amino acids. V lost 0 bases and J lost 11; bases outside the gene matches: 7. CDR3 sequence: CASSLEGSGGAEYF. The CDR3, as DNA: TGCGCCAGCAGCTTGGAGGGTAGCGGGGGGGCCGAGTACTTC.

This clone was seen a single time. The chain combines TRBV24-1 with TRBJ1-2; D is possibly TRBD1 (6 bases). The CDR3 length is 13 residues. CDR1 KGHDR and CDR2 SFDVKD come from the germline V gene. The V gene lost 12 bases and the J gene lost 8 bases, with 21 bases spanning the gap. Here the CDR3 reads CASRGGPQGGYTF. The CDR3 DNA sequence: TGTGCCTCCCGCGGGGGGCCCCAAGGCGGCTACACCTTC.

The V call is TRBV4-1, the J call TRBJ1-3; D ambiguous. Between the trimmed V and J ends, which lost 4 bases and 1 base, there was a span of 8 bases. This CDR3 is built from 14 residues. Germline V gene sequence: CDR1 MGHRA, CDR2 YSYEKL. The CDR3: CASSRLESGNTIYF. CDR3 DNA sequence: TGCGCCAGCAGCCGCCTGGAGTCTGGAAACACCATATATTTT.

This chain joins TRBV19 and TRBJ2-2; 7 positions agree with TRBD1. The V segment lost 6 bases and the J segment 0 bases; nucleotides outside the gene matches: 1. The CDR3 sequence is 14 residues long. CDR1 is LNHDA, CDR2 SQIVND, per germline (reference sequence). In DNA, the CDR3 is TGTGCCAGTAGCGACAGGGCGAACACCGGGGAGCTGTTTTTT. It yields the protein CASSDRANTGELFF.

The chain has TRBV5-1 and TRBJ2-3; the D gene is possibly TRBD2 (5 bases). The CDR3 sequence is 15 residues long. In germline, CDR1 is SGHRS, CDR2 YFSETQ. V lost 3 bases, J lost 3 bases, and 14 bases lay in between. Written as DNA, the CDR3 is TGCGCCAGCAGCTGGGTGTCGGGAAAGACAGATACGCAGTATTTT. Translated, it gives CASSWVSGKTDTQYF.

This clone was picked up one time. J is TRBJ2-7 and V is TRBV18; possible D gene TRBD2, 5 bases. CDR3 size: 15 residues. Trimming left V 2 bases short and J 2 bases short, with 13 bases between. Germline V gives CDR1 KGHSH, CDR2 LQKENI. The CDR3 loop is CASSPTASGAYEQYF. The CDR3 DNA follows: TGTGCCAGCTCACCAACAGCCAGCGGTGCCTACGAGCAGTACTTC.

J is TRBJ1-6 and V is TRBV19; D gene unclear. The germline V gene has CDR1 LNHDA and CDR2 SQIVND (reference sequence). CDR3 length: 14 residues. Trimming stripped 3 bases from V and 8 bases from J, with 11 bases between. CDR3 bases: TGTGCCAGTAGTATTCGGGGTTCGGATTCACCCCTCCACTTT. This codes for CASSIRGSDSPLHF.

The chain recombines TRBV30 with TRBJ1-5; tentatively, D is TRBD1 (6 bases). This CDR3 is 13 amino acids long. The V end was cut by 0 bases, the J end by 6 bases, with 9 bases between. Germline V CDR1 and CDR2: GTSNPN, SVGIG (reference sequence). CDR3 DNA: TGTGCCTGGAGTGTAGGGGGGGTTCAGCCCCAGCATTTT. This translates into CAWSVGGVQPQHF.

CDR3: CASREGAGEKLFF. In nucleotides, the CDR3 is TGTGCCAGCAGGGAGGGGGCGGGAGAAAAACTGTTTTTT. This chain joins TRBV2 and TRBJ1-4; 7 bases fit TRBD1. The CDR3 sequence is 13 residues long. J was trimmed by 8 bases and V by 6 bases; bases with no gene match: 6. Germline values: CDR1 SNHLY, CDR2 FYNNEI. Variable domain in full (rest from reference TRBV2 and TRBJ1-4): EPEVTQTPSHQVTQMGQEVILRCVPISNHLYFYWYRQILGQKVEFLVSFYNNEISEKSEIFDDQFSVERPDGSNFTLKIRSTKLEDSAMYFCASREGAGEKLFFGSGTQLSVL.

This clone was seen once. The rearrangement joins TRBV18 to TRBJ1-4; 7 bases fit TRBD1. Trimming removed 2 bases from V and 3 bases from J; junction bases left unmatched: 9. The CDR3 runs 17 residues. Germline-derived CDR1 and CDR2 are KGHSH and LQKENI. Here the CDR3 reads CASSPEWQGGANEKLFF. CDR3 coding DNA: TGTGCCAGCTCACCAGAGTGGCAGGGGGGAGCTAATGAAAAACTGTTTTTT.

This sequence joins TRBV6-6 and TRBJ2-5, with D uncertain. Looked up from germline, CDR1 is MNHNY and CDR2 is SVGAGI (reference sequence). CDR3 length equals 15 residues. V lost 6 bases, J lost 1 base, and 15 bases lay in between. The CDR3 sequence is CASSLRWQAQETQYF. The CDR3 DNA follows: TGTGCCAGCAGCCTACGGTGGCAGGCCCAAGAGACCCAGTACTTC.

This chain connects TRBV9 to TRBJ1-6, with a weak D call TRBD1 (5 bases). The germline CDR1 and CDR2 sequences are SGDLS and YYNGEE. This CDR3 region has 13 residues. V lost 0 bases to trimming and J lost 13 bases, with 11 bases between them. The chain's CDR3 is CASSVGPGSPLHF. DNA for the CDR3: TGTGCCAGCAGCGTAGGGCCAGGGTCGCCCCTCCACTTT.